Here is one T cell receptor (beta chain) with its context. In the original processing: Amplification of reference gene primers provided the estimated nucleated cell counts. This table comes from immunoSEQ multiplex PCR, and its TCRdb copy is limited to in-frame clones, with some not included. V and J calls and clone size are copied from that table; D and trimming were computed from the DNA. The table lists about 100,000 clones, approximately 89% of them singletons. This sample was taken from a study of blood T cell repertoires in COVID-19. Study information: The United States, Italy and Spain provided the acute and convalescent COVID-19 samples. The analysed material was cDNA or gDNA that came from T cells, B-cell-depleted T cells, or PBMCs.

Germline lookup yields CDR1 MNHEY and CDR2 SMNVEV (reference sequence). The V and J ends lost 2 bases and 0 bases respectively, with 14 bases between them. CDR3 length equals 18 residues. Sequencing was carried out using peripheral blood. The clonotype was recovered from a human donor in a cohort sampled during active COVID-19. The chain links TRBV27 to TRBJ1-6, with D perhaps TRBD1 (5 bases). CDR3 amino acids: CASSLVGSDSSYNSPLHF. CDR3 nucleotide sequence: TGTGCCAGCAGTTTAGTCGGTTCCGACAGCTCCTATAATTCACCCCTCCACTTT.